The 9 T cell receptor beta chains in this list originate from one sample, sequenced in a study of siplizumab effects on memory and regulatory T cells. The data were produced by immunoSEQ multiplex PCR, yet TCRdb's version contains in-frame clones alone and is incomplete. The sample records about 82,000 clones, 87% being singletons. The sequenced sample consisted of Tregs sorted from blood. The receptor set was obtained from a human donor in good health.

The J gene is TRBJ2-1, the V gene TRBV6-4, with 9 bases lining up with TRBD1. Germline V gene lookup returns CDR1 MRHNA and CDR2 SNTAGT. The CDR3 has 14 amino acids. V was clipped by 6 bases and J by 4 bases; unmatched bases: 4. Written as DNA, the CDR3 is TGTGCCAGCAGAGGGGGACAGGGATACAATGAGCAGTTCTTC. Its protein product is CASRGGQGYNEQFF.

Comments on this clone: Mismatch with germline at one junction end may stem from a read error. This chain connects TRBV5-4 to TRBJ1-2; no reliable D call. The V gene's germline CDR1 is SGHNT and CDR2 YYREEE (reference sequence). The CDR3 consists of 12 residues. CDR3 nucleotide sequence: TGTGCCAGCAGCAGGACGGGTCTTTTCCCCCACTTC. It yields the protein CASSRTGLFPHF.

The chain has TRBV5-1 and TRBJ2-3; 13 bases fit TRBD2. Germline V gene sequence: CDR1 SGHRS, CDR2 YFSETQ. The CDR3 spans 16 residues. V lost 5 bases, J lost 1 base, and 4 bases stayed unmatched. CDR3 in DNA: TGCGCCAGCAGTCATGGACTAGCGGGGGGCACAGATACGCAGTATTTT. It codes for CASSHGLAGGTDTQYF.

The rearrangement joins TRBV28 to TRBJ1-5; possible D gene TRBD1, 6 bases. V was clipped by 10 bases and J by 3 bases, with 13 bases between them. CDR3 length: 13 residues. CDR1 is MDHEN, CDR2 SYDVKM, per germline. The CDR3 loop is CAILQGHNQPQHF. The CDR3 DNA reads TGTGCCATCTTACAGGGTCACAATCAGCCCCAGCATTTT.

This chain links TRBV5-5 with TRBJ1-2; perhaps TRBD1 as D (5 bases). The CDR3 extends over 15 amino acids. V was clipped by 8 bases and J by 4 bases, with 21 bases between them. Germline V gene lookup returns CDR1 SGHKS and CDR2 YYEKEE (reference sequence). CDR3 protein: CASNPGLQGSYGYTF. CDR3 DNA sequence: TGTGCCAGTAATCCGGGACTCCAAGGGAGCTATGGCTACACCTTC.

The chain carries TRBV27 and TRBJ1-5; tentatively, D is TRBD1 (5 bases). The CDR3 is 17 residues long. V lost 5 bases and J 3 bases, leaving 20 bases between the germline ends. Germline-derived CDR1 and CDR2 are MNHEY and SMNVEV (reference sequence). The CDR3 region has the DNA TGTGCCAGCAGTAGAAGCTTTCCCAACAGGCCCAATCAGCCCCAGCATTTT. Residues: CASSRSFPNRPNQPQHF.

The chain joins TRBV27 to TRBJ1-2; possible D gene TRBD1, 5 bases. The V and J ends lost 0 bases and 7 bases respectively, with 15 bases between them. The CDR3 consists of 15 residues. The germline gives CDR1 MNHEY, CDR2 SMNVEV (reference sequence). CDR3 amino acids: CASSLSITGAAGYTF. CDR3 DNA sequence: TGTGCCAGCAGTTTATCGATTACCGGGGCTGCTGGCTACACCTTC.

Written as DNA, the CDR3 is TGTGCTAGTGGTTTGGTCGCGGGAAACACCATATATTTT. It encodes CASGLVAGNTIYF. The V gene is TRBV12-5, the J gene TRBJ1-3; D is undetermined. The CDR3 has 13 amino acids. The V and J ends lost 0 bases and 4 bases respectively, with 4 bases between them. The germline gives CDR1 LGHNT, CDR2 FRNRAP.

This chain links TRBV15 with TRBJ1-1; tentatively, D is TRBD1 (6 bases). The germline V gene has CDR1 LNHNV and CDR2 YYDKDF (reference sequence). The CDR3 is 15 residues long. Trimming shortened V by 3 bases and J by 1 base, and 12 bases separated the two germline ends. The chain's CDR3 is CATSSTGIGNTEAFF. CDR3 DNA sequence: TGTGCCACCAGCAGCACAGGGATAGGGAACACTGAAGCTTTCTTT. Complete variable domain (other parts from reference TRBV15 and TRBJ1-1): DAMVIQNPRYQVTQFGKPVTLSCSQTLNHNVMYWYQQKSSQAPKLLFHYYDKDFNNEADTPDNFQSRRPNTSFCFLDIRSPGLGDTAMYLCATSSTGIGNTEAFFGQGTRLTVV.